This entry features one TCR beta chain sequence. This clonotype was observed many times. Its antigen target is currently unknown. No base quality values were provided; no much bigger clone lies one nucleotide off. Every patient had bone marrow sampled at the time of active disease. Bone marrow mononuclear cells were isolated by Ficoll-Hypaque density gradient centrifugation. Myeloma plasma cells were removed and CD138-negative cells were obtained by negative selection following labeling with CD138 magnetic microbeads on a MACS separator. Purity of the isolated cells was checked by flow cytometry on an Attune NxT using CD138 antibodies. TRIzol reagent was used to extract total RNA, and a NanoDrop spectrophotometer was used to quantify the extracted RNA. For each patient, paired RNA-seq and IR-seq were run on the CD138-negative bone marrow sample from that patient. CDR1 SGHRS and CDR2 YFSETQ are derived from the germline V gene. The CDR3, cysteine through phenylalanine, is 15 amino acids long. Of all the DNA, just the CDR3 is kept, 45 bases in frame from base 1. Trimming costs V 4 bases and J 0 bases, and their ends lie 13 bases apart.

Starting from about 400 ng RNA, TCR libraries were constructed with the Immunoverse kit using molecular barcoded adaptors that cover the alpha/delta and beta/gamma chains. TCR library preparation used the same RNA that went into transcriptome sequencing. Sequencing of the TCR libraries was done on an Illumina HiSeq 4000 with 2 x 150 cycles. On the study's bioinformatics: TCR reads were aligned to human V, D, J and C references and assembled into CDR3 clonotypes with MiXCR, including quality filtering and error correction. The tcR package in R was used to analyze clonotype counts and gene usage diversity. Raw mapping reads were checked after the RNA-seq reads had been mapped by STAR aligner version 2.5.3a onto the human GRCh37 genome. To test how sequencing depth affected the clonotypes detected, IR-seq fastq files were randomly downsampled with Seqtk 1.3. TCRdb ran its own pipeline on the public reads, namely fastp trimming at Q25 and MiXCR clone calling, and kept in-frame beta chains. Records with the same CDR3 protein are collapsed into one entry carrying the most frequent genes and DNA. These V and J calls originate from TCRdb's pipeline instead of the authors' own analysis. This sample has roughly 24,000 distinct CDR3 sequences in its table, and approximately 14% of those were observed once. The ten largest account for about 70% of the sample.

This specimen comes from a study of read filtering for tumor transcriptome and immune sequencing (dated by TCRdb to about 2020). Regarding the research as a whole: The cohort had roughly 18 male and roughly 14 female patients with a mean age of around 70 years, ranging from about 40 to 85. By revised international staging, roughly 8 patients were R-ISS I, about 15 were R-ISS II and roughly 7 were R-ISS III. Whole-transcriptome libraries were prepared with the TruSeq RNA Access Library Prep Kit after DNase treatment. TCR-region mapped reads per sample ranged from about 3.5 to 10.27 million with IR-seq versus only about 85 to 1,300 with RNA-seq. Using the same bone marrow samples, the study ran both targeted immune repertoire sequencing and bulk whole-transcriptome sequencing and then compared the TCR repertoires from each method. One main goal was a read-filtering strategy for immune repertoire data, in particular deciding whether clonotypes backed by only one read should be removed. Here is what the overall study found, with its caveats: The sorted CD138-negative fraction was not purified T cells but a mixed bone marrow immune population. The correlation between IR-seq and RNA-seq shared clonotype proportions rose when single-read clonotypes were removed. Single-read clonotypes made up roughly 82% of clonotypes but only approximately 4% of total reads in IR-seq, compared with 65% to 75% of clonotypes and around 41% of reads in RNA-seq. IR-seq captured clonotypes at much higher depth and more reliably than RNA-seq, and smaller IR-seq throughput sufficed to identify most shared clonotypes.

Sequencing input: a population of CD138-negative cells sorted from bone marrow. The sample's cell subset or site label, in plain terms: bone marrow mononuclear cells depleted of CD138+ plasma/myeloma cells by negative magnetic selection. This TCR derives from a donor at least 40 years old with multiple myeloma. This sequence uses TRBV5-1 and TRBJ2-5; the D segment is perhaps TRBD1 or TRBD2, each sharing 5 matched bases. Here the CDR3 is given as CASSVGTTYQETQYF. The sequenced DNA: TGCGCCAGCAGCGTCGGGACGACGTACCAAGAGACCCAGTACTTC.